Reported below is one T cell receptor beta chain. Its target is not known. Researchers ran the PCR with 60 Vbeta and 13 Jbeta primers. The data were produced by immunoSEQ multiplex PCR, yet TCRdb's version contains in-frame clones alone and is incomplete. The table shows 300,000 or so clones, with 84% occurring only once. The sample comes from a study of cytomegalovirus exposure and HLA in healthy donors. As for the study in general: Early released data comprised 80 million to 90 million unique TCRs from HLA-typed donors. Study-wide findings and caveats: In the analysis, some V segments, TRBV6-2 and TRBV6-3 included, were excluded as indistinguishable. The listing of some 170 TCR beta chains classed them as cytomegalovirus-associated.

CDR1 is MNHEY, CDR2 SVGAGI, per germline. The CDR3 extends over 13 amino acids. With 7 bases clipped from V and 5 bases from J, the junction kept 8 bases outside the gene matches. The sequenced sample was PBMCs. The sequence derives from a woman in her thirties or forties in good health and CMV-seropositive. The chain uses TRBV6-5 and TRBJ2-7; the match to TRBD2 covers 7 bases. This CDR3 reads CASKEGGRDEQYF. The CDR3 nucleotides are TGTGCCAGCAAGGAGGGAGGGCGCGACGAGCAGTACTTC.